This T cell receptor beta chain comes out of a study of Tregs in tolerant kidney transplant recipients (dated by TCRdb to about 2019). With respect to the entire study: The study used TCRbeta sequencing to identify donor-specific regulatory T cells before combined kidney and bone marrow transplantation, then tracked those cells after transplant. Several methods of expanding Tregs specific for an allogeneic donor were compared by TCRbeta repertoire sequencing in a few healthy controls. Findings and caveats that apply to the study as a whole: Expanding Tregs with activated donor B cells appeared to identify the most biologically relevant and donor-specific TCRbeta repertoire. Because only a small number of patients were included, the study had limitations, and the results will need to be validated in larger populations as well as under other immunosuppression protocols. Although technical replication error seemed to be minimal, the question of biological reproducibility was not addressed directly.

The germline V gene sets CDR1 to MNHNS and CDR2 to SASEGT. The CDR3 runs 14 amino acids, cysteine and phenylalanine included. The retained sequence is limited to the CDR3, 42 bases, with the frame set at the first base. The junction carries 12 bases between V and J, which are trimmed by 8 bases and 2 bases respectively. Worth noting for this clone: Its antigen has not been determined. No base-level quality is on record; no much larger clone is a single base apart.

For TCRbeta CDR3 sequencing, genomic DNA from the sorted cells was extracted using the QIAGEN DNeasy Blood and Tissue Kit. High-throughput TCRbeta CDR3 sequencing, which included PCR amplification with bias correction and internal controls, was done commercially through immunoSEQ. As for how the authors treated the data: A unique productive TCRbeta sequence was defined by the CDR3 nucleotide sequence when primers matched, and otherwise by the CDR3 amino acid sequence together with the Vbeta and Jbeta genes. To correct for sorting error, sequences found in more than one sorted population at a frequency ratio of 2:1 or less were discarded, and the remaining shared sequences were assigned to the population with the higher frequency. Donor-reactive sequences were defined as at least 5-fold expanded in CFSE-low cells versus unstimulated cells, with frequency of at least 0.01% in CFSE-low cells. Repertoire divergence was quantified by Jensen-Shannon divergence calculated from the top 100 TCRbeta sequences ranked by frequency. For samples with multiple sequencing runs, sorting error was corrected separately for each run before the runs were pooled. Here the immuneACCESS table is served through TCRdb, limited to in-frame sequences with V and J called. Missing clones are a known gap in these copies; in checked studies unresolved V genes cover under half, and the rest lacks a known reason. V, J and clone size derive from that table, while D and trimming were established from the DNA sequence. For this sample the table gives hundreds of thousands of clones, of which approximately 83% were detected only once. 0.64% of the sample comes from the top ten.

Thawed PBMCs were FACS-sorted into unstimulated Tregs (CD4+CD25+CD127-), CD4+ non-Tregs (CD4+CD25-), CD4 cells and CD8 cells. Blood from healthy controls was obtained either from healthy volunteers or as purchased buffy coats. Healthy control blood was processed by Ficoll density gradient to PBMCs and cryopreserved; patient PBMCs were collected before and after transplant. Material: CD4+ T cells from blood. Rearrangement joined TRBV6-1 to TRBJ2-2, with TRBD2 as a weak D call on 6 bases. The clonotype comes from a human donor in good health. The CDR3 loop reads CASLPGTNTGELFF. The base sequence is TGTGCCAGCCTCCCCGGGACTAACACCGGGGAGCTGTTTTTT.